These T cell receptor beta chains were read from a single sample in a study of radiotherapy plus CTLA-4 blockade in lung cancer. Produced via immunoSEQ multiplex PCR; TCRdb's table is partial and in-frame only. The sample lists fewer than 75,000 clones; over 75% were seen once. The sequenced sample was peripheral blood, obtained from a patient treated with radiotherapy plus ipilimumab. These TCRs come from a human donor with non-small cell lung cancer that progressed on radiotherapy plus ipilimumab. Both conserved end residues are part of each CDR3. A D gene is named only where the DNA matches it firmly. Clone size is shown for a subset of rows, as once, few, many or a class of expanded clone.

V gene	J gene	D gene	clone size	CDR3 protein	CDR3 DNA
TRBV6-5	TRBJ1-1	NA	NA	CASSPGVASTEAFF	TGTGCCAGCAGTCCCGGTGTTGCGAGCACTGAAGCTTTCTTT
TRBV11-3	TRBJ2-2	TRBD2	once	CASSKEGGSTGELFF	TGTGCCAGCAGCAAAGAGGGCGGGAGTACCGGGGAGCTGTTTTTT
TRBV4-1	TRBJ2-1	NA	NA	CASSHRDGSYNEQFF	TGCGCCAGCAGCCACCGGGACGGATCCTACAATGAGCAGTTCTTC
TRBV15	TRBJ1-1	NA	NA	CATSRDYGGAEAFF	TGTGCCACCAGCAGAGATTATGGGGGTGCTGAAGCTTTCTTT
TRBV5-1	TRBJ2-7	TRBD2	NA	CASSLTSGSMYEQYF	TGCGCCAGCAGCTTGACTAGCGGGAGTATGTACGAGCAGTACTTC
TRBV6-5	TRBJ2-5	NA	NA	CASRPQGPETQYF	TGTGCCAGCAGGCCACAGGGCCCGGAGACCCAGTACTTC
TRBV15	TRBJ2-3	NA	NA	CATSRAGQRGDTQYF	TGTGCCACCAGCAGGGCTGGACAGAGGGGAGATACGCAGTATTTT
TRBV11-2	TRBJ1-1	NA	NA	CASSSPTGNGRTEAFF	TGTGCCAGCAGCTCACCGACAGGTAACGGGCGCACTGAAGCTTTCTTT
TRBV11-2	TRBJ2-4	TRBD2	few	CASSLGPGGIAKNIQYF	TGTGCCAGCAGCTTAGGACCGGGGGGGATAGCCAAAAACATTCAGTACTTC
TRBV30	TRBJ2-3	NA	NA	CAWSVWGSSTDTQYF	TGTGCCTGGAGTGTTTGGGGGAGCAGCACAGATACGCAGTATTTT
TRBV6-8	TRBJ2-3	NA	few	CASIQGSTDTQYF	TGTGCCAGTATTCAGGGGAGCACAGATACGCAGTATTTT
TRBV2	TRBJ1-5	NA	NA	CASSERSTNQPQHF	TGTGCCAGCAGTGAAAGGTCCACAAATCAGCCCCAGCATTTT
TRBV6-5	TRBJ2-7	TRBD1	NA	CASSYLPRTGENEQYF	TGTGCCAGCAGTTACCTACCCCGGACAGGGGAGAACGAGCAGTACTTC
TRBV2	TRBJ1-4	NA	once	CASSADSLALKLFF	TGTGCCAGCAGTGCGGACTCGTTAGCCCTTAAACTGTTTTTT
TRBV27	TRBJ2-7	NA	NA	CASSLKRDVGYEQYF	TGTGCCAGCAGTTTAAAACGGGACGTCGGCTACGAGCAGTACTTC
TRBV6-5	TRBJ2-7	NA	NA	CASSPIGYHSYEQYF	TGTGCCAGCAGCCCAATAGGTTATCACTCCTACGAGCAGTACTTC
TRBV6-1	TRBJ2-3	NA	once	CACSELPGATDTQYF	TGTGCCTGCAGTGAACTCCCGGGAGCCACAGATACGCAGTATTTT
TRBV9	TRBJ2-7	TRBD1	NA	CASSGGTAPEYF	TGTGCCAGCAGCGGAGGGACAGCACCGGAGTACTTC
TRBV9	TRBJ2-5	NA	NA	CASSGQVQETQYF	TGTGCCAGCAGCGGGCAGGTACAAGAGACCCAGTACTTC
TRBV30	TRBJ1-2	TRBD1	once	CAWNPGQGLGGYTF	TGTGCCTGGAATCCGGGACAGGGGTTGGGCGGCTACACCTTC
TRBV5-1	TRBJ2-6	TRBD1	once	CASSSGTGAGANVLTF	TGCGCCAGCAGCTCCGGGACAGGGGCTGGGGCCAACGTCCTGACTTTC
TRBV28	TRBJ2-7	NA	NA	CASSQGGSSYEQYF	TGTGCCAGCAGTCAGGGGGGCAGCTCCTACGAGCAGTACTTC
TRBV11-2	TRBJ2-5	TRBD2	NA	CASSLTSGRGETQYF	TGTGCCAGCAGCTTAACTAGCGGGAGAGGGGAGACCCAGTACTTC
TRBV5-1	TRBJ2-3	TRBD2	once	CASSLEVGGRLSTDTQYF	TGCGCCAGCAGCCTTGAGGTGGGCGGGAGGCTCAGCACAGATACGCAGTATTTT
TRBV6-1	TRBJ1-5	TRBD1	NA	CASSGTGVGHSNQPQHF	TGTGCCAGCAGTGGGACAGGGGTTGGTCATAGCAATCAGCCCCAGCATTTT
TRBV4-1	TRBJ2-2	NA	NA	CASSQSGGPGELFF	TGCGCCAGCAGCCAATCCGGGGGGCCGGGGGAGCTGTTTTTT
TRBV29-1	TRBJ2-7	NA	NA	CSVAYGAQGHEQYF	TGCAGCGTTGCCTACGGGGCACAGGGACACGAGCAGTACTTC
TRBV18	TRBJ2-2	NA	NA	CASSRRQVTGELFF	TGTGCCAGCTCTCGGAGACAAGTCACCGGGGAGCTGTTTTTT
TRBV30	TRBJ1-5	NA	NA	CAWSVRDGERTSNQPQHF	TGTGCCTGGAGTGTACGTGACGGCGAAAGGACGAGCAATCAGCCCCAGCATTTT
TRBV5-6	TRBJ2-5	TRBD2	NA	CASSWWASSGRAQETQYF	TGTGCCAGCAGCTGGTGGGCCTCTAGCGGGAGGGCTCAAGAGACCCAGTACTTC
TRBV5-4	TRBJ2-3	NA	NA	CASSRRDKSTDTQYF	TGTGCCAGCAGCCGCCGGGACAAAAGCACAGATACGCAGTATTTT
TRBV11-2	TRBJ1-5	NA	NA	CASGEGNQPQHF	TGTGCCAGCGGGGAGGGGAATCAGCCCCAGCATTTT
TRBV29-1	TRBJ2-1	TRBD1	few	CSVVPGQGLGEQFF	TGCAGCGTTGTCCCGGGACAGGGGCTCGGTGAGCAGTTCTTC
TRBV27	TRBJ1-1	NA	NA	CASSFSGAPNTEAFF	TGTGCCAGCAGTTTTAGCGGGGCCCCGAACACTGAAGCTTTCTTT
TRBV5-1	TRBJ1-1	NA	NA	CASEPGGGKTEAFF	TGCGCCAGCGAACCGGGGGGAGGGAAGACTGAAGCTTTCTTT
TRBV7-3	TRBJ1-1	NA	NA	CASSPRDSGTEAFF	TGTGCCAGCAGCCCCAGGGATAGCGGCACTGAAGCTTTCTTT
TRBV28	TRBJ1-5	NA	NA	CASSLLGNQPQHF	TGTGCCAGCAGTTTACTGGGTAATCAGCCCCAGCATTTT
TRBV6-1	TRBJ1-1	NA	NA	CASSEGFVRGQGRTEAFF	TGTGCCAGCAGTGAAGGTTTTGTGCGCGGCCAGGGCCGAACTGAAGCTTTCTTT
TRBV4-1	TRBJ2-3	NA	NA	CASSPLDLSAVEGGTDTQYF	TGCGCCAGCAGCCCCCTGGACTTATCAGCGGTCGAAGGGGGCACAGATACGCAGTATTTT
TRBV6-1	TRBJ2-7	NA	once	CASTDWDTLYEQYF	TGTGCCAGCACCGACTGGGACACCCTCTACGAGCAGTACTTC
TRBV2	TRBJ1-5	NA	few	CASSEWGMTPGQPQHF	TGTGCCAGCAGTGAATGGGGTATGACGCCCGGTCAGCCCCAGCATTTT
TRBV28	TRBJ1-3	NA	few	CASTLNVGGAPSTIYF	TGTGCCAGCACTTTGAACGTGGGGGGCGCCCCCAGCACCATATATTTT
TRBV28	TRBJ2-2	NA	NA	CASSFMNTGELFF	TGTGCCAGCAGTTTCATGAACACCGGGGAGCTGTTTTTT
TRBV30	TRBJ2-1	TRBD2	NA	CAWTLAGGRNEQFF	TGTGCCTGGACCCTAGCGGGAGGGCGCAATGAGCAGTTCTTC
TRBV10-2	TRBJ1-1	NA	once	CASSESSGGTEAFF	TGCGCCAGCAGTGAGTCTTCAGGAGGCACTGAAGCTTTCTTT
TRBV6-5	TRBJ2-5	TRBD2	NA	CASSSHTSGQETQYF	TGTGCCAGCAGTTCCCACACTAGCGGGCAAGAGACCCAGTACTTC
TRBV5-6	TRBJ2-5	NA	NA	CASSPIPGSGTQYF	TGTGCCAGCAGCCCAATCCCCGGGAGTGGGACCCAGTACTTC
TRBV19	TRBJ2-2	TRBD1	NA	CASNPRQGKTGELFF	TGTGCCAGTAACCCCCGACAGGGGAAAACCGGGGAGCTGTTTTTT
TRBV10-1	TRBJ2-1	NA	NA	CASSQYSSYNEQFF	TGCGCCAGCAGTCAGTATAGCTCCTACAATGAGCAGTTCTTC